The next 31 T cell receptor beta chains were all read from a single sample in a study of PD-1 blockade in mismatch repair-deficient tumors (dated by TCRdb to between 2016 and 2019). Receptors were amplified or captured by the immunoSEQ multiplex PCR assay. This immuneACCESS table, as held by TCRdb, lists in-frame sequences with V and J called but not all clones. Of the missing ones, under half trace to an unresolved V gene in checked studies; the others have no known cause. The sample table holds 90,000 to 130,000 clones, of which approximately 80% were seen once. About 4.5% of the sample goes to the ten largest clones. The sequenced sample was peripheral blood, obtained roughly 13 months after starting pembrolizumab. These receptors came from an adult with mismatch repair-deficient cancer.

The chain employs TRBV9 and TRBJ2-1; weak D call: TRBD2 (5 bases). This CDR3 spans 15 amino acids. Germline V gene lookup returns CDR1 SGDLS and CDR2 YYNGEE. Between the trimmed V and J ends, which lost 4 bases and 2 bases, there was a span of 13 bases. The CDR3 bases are TGTGCCAGCAGCCCCCGGACTCAGACCTACAATGAGCAGTTCTTC. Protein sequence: CASSPRTQTYNEQFF.

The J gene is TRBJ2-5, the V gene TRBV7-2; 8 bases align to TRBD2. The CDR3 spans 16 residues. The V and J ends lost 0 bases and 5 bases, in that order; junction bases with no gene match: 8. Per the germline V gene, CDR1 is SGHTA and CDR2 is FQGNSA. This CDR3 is CASSLALPSGSETQYF. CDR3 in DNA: TGTGCCAGCAGCTTAGCGTTGCCTAGCGGGTCGGAGACCCAGTACTTC.

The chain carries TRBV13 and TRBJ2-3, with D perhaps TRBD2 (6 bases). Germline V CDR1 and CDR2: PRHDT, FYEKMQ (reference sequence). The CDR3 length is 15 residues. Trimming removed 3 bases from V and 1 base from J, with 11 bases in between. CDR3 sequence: CASSFGGKGTDTQYF. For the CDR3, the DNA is TGTGCCAGCAGCTTCGGCGGGAAGGGCACAGATACGCAGTATTTT.

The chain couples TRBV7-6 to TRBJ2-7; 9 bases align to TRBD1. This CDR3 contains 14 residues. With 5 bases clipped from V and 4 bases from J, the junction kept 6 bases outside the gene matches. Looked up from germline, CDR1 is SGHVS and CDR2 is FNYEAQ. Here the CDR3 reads CASSPSGTGYEQYF. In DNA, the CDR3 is TGTGCCAGCAGCCCGAGCGGGACAGGGTACGAGCAGTACTTC. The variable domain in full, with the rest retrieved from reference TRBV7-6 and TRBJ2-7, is GAGVSQSPRYKVTKRGQDVALRCDPISGHVSLYWYRQALGQGPEFLTYFNYEAQQDKSGLPNDRFSAERPEGSISTLTIQRTEQRDSAMYRCASSPSGTGYEQYFGPGTRLTVT.

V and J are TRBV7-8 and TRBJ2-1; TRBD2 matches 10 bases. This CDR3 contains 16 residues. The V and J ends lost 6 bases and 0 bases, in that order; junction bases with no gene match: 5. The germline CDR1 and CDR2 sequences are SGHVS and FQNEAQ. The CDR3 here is CASRYSSGGSYNEQFF. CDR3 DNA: TGTGCCAGCAGGTATTCTAGCGGGGGCTCCTACAATGAGCAGTTCTTC.

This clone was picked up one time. CDR3 residues: CASSSNRERGSYNEQFF. CDR3 bases: TGTGCCAGCAGTTCCAACAGGGAAAGAGGGTCCTACAATGAGCAGTTCTTC. This chain links TRBV27 with TRBJ2-1; maybe TRBD1 (6 bases). The CDR3 consists of 17 residues. With 4 bases removed from V and 1 base from J, the gap between germline ends came to 17 bases. Germline V gives CDR1 MNHEY, CDR2 SMNVEV (reference sequence).

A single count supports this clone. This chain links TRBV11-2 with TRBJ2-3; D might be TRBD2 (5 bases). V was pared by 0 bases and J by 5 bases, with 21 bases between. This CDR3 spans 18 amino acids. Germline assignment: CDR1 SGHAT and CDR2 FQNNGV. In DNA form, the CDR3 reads TGTGCCAGCAGCTTAGAATTCGCCCAGTGGGAGTACGTAGATACGCAGTATTTT. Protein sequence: CASSLEFAQWEYVDTQYF.

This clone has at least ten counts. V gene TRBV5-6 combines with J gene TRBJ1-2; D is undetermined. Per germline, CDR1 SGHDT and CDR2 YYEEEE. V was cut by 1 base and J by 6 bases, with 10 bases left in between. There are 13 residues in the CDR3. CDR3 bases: TGTGCCAGCAGCTTGAGCTTACTCGATGGCTACACCTTC. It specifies CASSLSLLDGYTF.

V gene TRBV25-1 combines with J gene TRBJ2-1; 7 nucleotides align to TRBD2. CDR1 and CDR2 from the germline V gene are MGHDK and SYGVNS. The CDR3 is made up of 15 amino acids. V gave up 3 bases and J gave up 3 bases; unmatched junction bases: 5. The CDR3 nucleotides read TGTGCCAGCAGTGATTGGGCGGGGGACTACAATGAGCAGTTCTTC. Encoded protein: CASSDWAGDYNEQFF.

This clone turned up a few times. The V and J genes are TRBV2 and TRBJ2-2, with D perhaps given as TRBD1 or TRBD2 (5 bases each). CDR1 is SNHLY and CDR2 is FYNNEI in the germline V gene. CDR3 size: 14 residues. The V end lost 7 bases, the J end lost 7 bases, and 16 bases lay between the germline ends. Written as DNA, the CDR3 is TGTGCCAGCAAAGACGGGGCCTCCCGCGGGGAGCTGTTTTTT. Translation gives CASKDGASRGELFF. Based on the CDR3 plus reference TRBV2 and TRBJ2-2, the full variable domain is EPEVTQTPSHQVTQMGQEVILRCVPISNHLYFYWYRQILGQKVEFLVSFYNNEISEKSEIFDDQFSVERPDGSNFTLKIRSTKLEDSAMYFCASKDGASRGELFFGEGSRLTVL.

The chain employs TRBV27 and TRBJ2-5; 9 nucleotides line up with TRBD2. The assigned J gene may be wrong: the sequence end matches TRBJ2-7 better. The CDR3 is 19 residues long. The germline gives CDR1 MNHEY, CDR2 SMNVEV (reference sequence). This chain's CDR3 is CASSPVIVVAGASNYEQYF. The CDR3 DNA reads TGTGCCAGCAGCCCCGTGATTGTGGTAGCGGGGGCGTCTAACTACGAGCAGTACTTC.

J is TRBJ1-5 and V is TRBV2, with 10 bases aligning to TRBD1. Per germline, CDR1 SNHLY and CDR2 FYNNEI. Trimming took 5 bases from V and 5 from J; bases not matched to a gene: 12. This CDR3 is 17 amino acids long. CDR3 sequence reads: CASSFWDRGTKDQPQHF. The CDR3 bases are TGTGCCAGCAGTTTTTGGGACAGGGGCACGAAAGATCAGCCCCAGCATTTT. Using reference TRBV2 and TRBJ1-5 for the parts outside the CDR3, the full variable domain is EPEVTQTPSHQVTQMGQEVILRCVPISNHLYFYWYRQILGQKVEFLVSFYNNEISEKSEIFDDQFSVERPDGSNFTLKIRSTKLEDSAMYFCASSFWDRGTKDQPQHFGDGTRLSIL.

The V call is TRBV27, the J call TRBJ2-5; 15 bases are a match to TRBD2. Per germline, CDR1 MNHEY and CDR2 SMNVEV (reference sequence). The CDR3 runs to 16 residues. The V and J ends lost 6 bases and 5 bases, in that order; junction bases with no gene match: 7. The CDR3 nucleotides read TGTGCCAGCAGCCGTGGGACTAGCGGGAGGAGTGAGACCCAGTACTTC. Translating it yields CASSRGTSGRSETQYF.

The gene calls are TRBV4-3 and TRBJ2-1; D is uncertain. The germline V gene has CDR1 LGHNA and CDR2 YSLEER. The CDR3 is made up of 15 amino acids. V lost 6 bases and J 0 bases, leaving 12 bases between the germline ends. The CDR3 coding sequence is TGCGCCAGCAGACTAAACAGAAACTCCTACAATGAGCAGTTCTTC. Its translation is CASRLNRNSYNEQFF.

The CDR3 is CASSDPGDTQYF. CDR3 nucleotide sequence: TGTGCCAGCAGTGATCCGGGAGATACGCAGTATTTT. The V call is TRBV2, the J call TRBJ2-3; D is unclear. The CDR3 runs 12 residues. Trimming shortened V by 3 bases and J by 5 bases, and 6 bases separated the two germline ends. Germline loops: CDR1 SNHLY, CDR2 FYNNEI.

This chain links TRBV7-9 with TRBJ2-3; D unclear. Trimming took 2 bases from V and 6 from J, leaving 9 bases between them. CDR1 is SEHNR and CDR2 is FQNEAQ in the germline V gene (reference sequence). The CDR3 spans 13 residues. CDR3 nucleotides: TGTGCCAGCAGCTTATTGACTGTTGATACGCAGTATTTT. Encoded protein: CASSLLTVDTQYF.

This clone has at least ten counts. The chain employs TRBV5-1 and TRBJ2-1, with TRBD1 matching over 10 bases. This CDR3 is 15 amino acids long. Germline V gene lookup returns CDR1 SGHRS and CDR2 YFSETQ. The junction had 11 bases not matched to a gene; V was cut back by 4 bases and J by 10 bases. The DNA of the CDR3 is TGCGCCAGCAGCCGACCGGGACAGGGGATAGGCGAGCAGTTCTTC. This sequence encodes CASSRPGQGIGEQFF.

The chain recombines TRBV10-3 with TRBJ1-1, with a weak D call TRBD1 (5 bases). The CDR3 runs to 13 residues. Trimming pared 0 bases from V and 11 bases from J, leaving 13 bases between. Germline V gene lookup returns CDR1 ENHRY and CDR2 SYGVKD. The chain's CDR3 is CAISESGAGWAFF. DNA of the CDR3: TGTGCCATCAGTGAGTCCGGGGCAGGGTGGGCTTTCTTT.

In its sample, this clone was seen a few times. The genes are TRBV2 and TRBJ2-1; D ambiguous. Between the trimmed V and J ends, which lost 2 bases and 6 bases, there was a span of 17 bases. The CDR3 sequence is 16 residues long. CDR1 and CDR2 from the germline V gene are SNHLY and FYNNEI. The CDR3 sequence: CASSERPPPRGNEQFF. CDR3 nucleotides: TGTGCCAGCAGTGAAAGGCCCCCCCCTCGCGGCAATGAGCAGTTCTTC.

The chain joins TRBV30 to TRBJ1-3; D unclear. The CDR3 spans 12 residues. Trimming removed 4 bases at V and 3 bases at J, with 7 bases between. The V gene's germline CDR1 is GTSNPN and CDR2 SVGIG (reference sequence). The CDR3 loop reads CAWTLGGNTIYF. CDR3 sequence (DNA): TGTGCCTGGACCCTAGGTGGAAACACCATATATTTT.

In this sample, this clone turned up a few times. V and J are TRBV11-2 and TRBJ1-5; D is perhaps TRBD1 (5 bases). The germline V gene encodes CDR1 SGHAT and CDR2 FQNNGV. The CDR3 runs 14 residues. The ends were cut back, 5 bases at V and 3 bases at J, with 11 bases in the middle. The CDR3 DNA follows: TGTGCCAGCAGCGGGGGAGGCTACAATCAGCCCCAGCATTTT. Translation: CASSGGGYNQPQHF.

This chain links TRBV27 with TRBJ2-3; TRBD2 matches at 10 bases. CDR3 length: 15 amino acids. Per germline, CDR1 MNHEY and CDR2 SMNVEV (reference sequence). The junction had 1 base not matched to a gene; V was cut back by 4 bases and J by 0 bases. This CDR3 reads CASSWTSGSTDTQYF. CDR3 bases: TGTGCCAGCAGTTGGACTAGCGGTAGCACAGATACGCAGTATTTT.

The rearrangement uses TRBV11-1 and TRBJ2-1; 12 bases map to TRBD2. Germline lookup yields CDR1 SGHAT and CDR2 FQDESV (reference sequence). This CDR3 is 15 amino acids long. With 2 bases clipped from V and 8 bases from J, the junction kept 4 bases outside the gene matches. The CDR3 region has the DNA TGTGCCAGCAGCTTACTGACTAGCGGGAGTTATGAGCAGTTCTTC. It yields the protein CASSLLTSGSYEQFF. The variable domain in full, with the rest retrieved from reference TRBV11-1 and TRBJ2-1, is EAEVAQSPRYKITEKSQAVAFWCDPISGHATLYWYRQILGQGPELLVQFQDESVVDDSQLPKDRFSAERLKGVDSTLKIQPAELGDSAMYLCASSLLTSGSYEQFFGPGTRLTVL.

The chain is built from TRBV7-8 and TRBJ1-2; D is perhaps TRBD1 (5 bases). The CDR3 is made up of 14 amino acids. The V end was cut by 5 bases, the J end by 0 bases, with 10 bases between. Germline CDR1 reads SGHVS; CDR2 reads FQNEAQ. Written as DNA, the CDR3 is TGTGCCAGCAGCCGGGGGGAAGCTAACTATGGCTACACCTTC. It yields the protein CASSRGEANYGYTF.

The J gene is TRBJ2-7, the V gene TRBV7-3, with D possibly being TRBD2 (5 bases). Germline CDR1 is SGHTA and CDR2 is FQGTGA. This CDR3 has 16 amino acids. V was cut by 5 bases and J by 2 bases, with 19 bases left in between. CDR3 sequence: CASSAQRDAGAYEQYF. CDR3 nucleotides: TGTGCCAGCAGCGCGCAGAGGGATGCTGGGGCCTACGAGCAGTACTTC.

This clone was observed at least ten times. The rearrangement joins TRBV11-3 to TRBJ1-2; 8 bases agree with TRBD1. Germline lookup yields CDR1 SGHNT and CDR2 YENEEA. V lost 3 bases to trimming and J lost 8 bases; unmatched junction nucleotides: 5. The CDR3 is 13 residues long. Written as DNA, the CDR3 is TGTGCCAGCAGCTTCGCAGGGGGCTACGGCTACACCTTC. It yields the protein CASSFAGGYGYTF.

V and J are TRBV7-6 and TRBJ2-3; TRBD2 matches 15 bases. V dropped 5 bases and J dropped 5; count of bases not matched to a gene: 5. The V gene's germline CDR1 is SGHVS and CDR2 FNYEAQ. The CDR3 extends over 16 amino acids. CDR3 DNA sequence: TGTGCCAGCAGCCCTGGGACTAGCGGGAGGTTAGATACGCAGTATTTT. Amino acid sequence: CASSPGTSGRLDTQYF.

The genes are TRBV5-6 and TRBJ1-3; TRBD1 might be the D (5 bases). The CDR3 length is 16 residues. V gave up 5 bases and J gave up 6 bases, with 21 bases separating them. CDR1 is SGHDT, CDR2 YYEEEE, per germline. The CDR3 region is CASRWDFQGFANTIYF. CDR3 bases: TGTGCCAGCAGGTGGGACTTCCAGGGATTCGCAAACACCATATATTTT.

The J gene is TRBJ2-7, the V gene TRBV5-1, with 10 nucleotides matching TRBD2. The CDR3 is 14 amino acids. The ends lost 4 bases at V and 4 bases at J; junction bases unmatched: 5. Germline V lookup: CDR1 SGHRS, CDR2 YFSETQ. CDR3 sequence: CASSRTSGDYEQYF. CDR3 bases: TGCGCCAGCAGCAGAACTAGCGGGGATTACGAGCAGTACTTC.

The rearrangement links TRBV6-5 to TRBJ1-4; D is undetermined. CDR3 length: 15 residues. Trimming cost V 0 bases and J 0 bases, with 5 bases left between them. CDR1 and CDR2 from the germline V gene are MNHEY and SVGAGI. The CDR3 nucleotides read TGTGCCAGCAGTTACTCGTGGGCAACTAATGAAAAACTGTTTTTT. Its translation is CASSYSWATNEKLFF.

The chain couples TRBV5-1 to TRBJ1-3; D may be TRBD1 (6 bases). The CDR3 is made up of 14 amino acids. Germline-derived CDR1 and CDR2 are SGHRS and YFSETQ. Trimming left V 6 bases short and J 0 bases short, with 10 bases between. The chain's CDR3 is CASTEGVSGNTIYF. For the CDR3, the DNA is TGCGCCAGCACCGAGGGGGTCTCTGGAAACACCATATATTTT.